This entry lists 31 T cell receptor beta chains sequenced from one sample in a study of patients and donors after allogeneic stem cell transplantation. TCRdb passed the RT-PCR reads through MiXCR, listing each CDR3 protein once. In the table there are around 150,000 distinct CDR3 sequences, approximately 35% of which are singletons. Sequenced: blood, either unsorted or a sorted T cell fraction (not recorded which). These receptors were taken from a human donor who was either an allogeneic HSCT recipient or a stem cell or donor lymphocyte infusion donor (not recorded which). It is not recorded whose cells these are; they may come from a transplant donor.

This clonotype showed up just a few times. The CDR3 protein is CASSQVTGPEQFF. DNA for the CDR3: TGCGCCAGCAGCCAAGTGACAGGGCCTGAGCAGTTCTTC. The rearrangement joins TRBV4-1 to TRBJ2-1; 7 bases are a match to TRBD1. Germline CDR1 is MGHRA and CDR2 is YSYEKL. The CDR3 totals 13 residues. The V and J ends lost 1 base and 9 bases, in that order; junction bases with no gene match: 3.

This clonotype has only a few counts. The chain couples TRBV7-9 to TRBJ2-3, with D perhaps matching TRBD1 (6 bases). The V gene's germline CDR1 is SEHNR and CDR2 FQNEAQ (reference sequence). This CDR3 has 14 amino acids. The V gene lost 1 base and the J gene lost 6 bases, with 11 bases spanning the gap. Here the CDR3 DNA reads TGTGCCAGCAGCTTAGACAGGGTCGCGGATACGCAGTATTTT. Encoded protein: CASSLDRVADTQYF.

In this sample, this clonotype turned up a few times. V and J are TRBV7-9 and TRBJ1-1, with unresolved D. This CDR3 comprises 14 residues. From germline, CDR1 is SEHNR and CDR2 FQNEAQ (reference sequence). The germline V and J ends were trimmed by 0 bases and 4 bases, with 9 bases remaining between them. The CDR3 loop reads CASSLARTATEAFF. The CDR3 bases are TGTGCCAGCAGCTTAGCACGCACCGCCACTGAAGCTTTCTTT.

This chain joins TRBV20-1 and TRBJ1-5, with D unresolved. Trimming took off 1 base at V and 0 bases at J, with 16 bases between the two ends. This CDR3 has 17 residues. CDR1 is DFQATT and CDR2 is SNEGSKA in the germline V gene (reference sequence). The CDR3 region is CSARVNLIGYSNQPQHF. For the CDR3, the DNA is TGCAGTGCTAGAGTAAACCTAATCGGGTATAGCAATCAGCCCCAGCATTTT.

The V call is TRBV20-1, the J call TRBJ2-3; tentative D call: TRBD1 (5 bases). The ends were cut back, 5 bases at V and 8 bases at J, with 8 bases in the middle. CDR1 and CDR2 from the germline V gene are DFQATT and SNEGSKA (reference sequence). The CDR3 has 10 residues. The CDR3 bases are TGCAGTGCTCAGGGTGTTACGCAGTATTTT. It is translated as CSAQGVTQYF.

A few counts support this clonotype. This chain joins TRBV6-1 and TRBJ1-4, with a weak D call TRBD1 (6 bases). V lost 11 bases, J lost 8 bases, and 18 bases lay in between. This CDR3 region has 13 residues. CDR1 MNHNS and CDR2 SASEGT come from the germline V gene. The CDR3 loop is CAGAPRGFEKLFF. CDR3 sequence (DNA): TGTGCCGGTGCCCCCAGGGGATTCGAAAAACTGTTTTTT.

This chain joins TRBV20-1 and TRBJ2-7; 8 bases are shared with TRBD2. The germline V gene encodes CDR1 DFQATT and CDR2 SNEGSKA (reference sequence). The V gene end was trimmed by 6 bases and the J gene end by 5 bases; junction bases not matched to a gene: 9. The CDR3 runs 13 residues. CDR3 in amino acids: CSAERGPINEQYF. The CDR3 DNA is TGCAGTGCCGAGCGGGGGCCTATCAACGAGCAGTACTTC.

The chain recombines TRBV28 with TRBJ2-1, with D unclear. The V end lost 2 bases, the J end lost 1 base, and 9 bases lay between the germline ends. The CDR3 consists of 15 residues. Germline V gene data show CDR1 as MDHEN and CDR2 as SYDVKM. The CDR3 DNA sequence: TGTGCCAGCAGTTTAGTCAAACTATCCTACAATGAGCAGTTCTTC. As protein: CASSLVKLSYNEQFF.

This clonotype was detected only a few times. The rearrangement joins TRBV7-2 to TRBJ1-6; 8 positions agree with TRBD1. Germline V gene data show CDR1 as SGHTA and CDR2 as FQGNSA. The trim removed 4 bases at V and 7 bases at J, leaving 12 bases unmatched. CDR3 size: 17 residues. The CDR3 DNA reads TGTGCCAGCAGCTCGGGGGTGCAGGGGGCCAGGAATTCACCCCTCCACTTT. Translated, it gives CASSSGVQGARNSPLHF.

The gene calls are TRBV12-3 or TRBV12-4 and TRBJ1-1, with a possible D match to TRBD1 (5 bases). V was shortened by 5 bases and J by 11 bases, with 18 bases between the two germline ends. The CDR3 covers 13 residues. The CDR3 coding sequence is TGTGCCAGCAGTGGAAGGGGCACGCTCACCGCTTTCTTT. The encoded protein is CASSGRGTLTAFF.

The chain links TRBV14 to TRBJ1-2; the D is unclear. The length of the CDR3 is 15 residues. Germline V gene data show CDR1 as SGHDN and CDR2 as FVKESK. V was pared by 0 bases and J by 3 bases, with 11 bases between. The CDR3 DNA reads TGTGCCAGCAGCCAAGATTGGCGCTTAGACTATGGCTACACCTTC. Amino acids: CASSQDWRLDYGYTF.

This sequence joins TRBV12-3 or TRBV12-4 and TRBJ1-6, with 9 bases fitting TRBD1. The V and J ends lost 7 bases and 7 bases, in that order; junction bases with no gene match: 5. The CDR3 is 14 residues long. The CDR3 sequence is CASNLQGANSPLHF. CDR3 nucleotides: TGTGCCAGCAACCTACAGGGGGCCAATTCACCCCTCCACTTT.

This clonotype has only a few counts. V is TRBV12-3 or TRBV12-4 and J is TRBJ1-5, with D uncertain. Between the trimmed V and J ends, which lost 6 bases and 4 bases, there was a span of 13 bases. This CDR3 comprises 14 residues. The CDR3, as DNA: TGTGCCAGCAGGTATCCGGGCAATAATCAGCCCCAGCATTTT. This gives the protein CASRYPGNNQPQHF.

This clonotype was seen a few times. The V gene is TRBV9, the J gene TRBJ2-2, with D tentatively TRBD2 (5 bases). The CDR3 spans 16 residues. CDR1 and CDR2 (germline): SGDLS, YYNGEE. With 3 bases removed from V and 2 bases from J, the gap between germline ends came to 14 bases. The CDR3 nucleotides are TGTGCCAGCAGCGGGAGAGGGCGAACCAACACCGGGGAGCTGTTTTTT. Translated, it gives CASSGRGRTNTGELFF.

The CDR3 sequence: CASSARGDSPLHF. The CDR3 DNA is TGTGCCAGCAGCGCCAGAGGGGATTCACCCCTCCACTTT. The chain carries TRBV9 and TRBJ1-6, with a possible D match to TRBD1 (5 bases). V was pared by 3 bases and J by 8 bases, with 9 bases between. The germline V gene has CDR1 SGDLS and CDR2 YYNGEE. There are 13 residues in the CDR3. The whole variable domain, remainder taken from reference TRBV9 and TRBJ1-6, is DSGVTQTPKHLITATGQRVTLRCSPRSGDLSVYWYQQSLDQGLQFLIQYYNGEERAKGNILERFSAQQFPDLHSELNLSSLELGDSALYFCASSARGDSPLHFGNGTRLTVT.

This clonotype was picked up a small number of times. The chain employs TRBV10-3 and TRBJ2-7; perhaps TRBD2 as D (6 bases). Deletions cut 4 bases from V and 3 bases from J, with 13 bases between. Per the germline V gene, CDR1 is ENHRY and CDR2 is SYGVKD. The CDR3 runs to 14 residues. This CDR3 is CAISVGTSNYEQYV. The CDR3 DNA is TGTGCCATCAGTGTTGGGACTTCCAACTACGAGCAGTACGTC.

The CDR3 region is CASSLGQGFDYGYTF. CDR3 bases: TGCGCCAGCAGCTTGGGCCAGGGGTTCGACTATGGCTACACCTTC. This sequence joins TRBV5-1 and TRBJ1-2; the D gene is possibly TRBD1 (6 bases). The CDR3 runs 15 residues. Germline V gives CDR1 SGHRS, CDR2 YFSETQ. Trimming removed 0 bases at V and 3 bases at J, with 12 bases between.

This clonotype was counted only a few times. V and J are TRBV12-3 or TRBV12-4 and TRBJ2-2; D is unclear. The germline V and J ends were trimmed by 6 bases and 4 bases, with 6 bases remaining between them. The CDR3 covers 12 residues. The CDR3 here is CASSLFTGELFF. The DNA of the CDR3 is TGTGCCAGCAGCCTTTTCACCGGGGAGCTGTTTTTT.

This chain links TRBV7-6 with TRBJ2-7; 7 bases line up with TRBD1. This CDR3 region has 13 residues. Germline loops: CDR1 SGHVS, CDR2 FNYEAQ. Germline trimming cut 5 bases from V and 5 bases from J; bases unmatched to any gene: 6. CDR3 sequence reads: CASSPTGTNEQYF. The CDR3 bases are TGTGCCAGCAGCCCGACAGGGACAAACGAGCAGTACTTC.

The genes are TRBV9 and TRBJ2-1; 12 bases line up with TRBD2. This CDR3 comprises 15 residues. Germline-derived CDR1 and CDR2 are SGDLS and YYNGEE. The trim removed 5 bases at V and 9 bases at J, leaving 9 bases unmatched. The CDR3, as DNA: TGTGCCAGCAGTTCCACTAGCGGGGGGCAGGGTGAGCAGTTCTTC. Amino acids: CASSSTSGGQGEQFF.

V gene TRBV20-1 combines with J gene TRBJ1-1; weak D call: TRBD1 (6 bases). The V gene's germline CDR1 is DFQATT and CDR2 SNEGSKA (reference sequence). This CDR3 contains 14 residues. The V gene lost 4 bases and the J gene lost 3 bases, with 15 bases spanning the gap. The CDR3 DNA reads TGCAGTGCTACCTTGGACAGATATTACACTGAAGCTTTCTTT. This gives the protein CSATLDRYYTEAFF.

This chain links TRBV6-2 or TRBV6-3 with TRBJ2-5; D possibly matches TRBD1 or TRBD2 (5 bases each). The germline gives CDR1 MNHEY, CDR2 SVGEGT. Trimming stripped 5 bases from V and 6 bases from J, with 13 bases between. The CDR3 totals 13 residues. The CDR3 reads CASSVGAIKTQYF. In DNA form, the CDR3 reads TGTGCCAGCAGTGTCGGGGCTATAAAGACCCAGTACTTC.

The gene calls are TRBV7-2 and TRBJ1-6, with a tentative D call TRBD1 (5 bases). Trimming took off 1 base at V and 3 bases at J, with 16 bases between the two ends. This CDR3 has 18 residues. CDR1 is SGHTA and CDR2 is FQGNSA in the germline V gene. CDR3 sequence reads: CASSLGSGTSNYNSPLHF. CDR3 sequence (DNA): TGTGCCAGCAGCTTAGGCTCGGGGACCTCAAACTATAATTCACCCCTCCACTTT.

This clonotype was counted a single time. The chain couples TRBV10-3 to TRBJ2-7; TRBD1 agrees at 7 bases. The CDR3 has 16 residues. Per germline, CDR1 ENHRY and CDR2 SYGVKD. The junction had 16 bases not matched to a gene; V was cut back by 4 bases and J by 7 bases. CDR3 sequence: CAISGRPGQIKEEQYF. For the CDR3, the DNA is TGTGCCATCAGTGGACGCCCGGGACAGATAAAGGAAGAGCAGTACTTC.

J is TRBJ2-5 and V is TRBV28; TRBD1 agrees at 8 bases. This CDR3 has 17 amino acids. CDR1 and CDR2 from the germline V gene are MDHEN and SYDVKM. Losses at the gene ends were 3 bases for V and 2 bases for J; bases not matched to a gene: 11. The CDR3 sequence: CASSFSTLQGGQETQYF. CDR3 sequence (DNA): TGTGCCAGCAGTTTTTCTACCCTACAGGGGGGTCAAGAGACCCAGTACTTC.

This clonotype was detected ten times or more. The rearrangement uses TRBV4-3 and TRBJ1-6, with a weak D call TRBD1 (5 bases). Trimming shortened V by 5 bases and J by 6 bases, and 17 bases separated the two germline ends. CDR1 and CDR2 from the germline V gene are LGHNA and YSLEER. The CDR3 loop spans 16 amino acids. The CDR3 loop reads CASSAQRGPINSPLHF. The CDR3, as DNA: TGCGCCAGCAGCGCCCAGAGGGGCCCGATTAATTCACCCCTCCACTTT.

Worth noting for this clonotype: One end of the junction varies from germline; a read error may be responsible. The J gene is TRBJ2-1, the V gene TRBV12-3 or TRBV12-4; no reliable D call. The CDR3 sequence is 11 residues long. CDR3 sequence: CASSLDSNWKF. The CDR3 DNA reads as TGTGCCAGCAGTTTAGACAGCAATTGGAAGTTC.

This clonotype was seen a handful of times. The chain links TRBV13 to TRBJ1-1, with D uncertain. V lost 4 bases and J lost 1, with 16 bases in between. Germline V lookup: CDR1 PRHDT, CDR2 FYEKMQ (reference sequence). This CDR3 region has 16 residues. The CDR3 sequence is CASSSDLADTNTEAFF. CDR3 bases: TGTGCCAGCAGCTCAGACCTCGCGGATACGAACACTGAAGCTTTCTTT. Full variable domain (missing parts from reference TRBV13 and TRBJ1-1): AAGVIQSPRHLIKEKRETATLKCYPIPRHDTVYWYQQGPGQDPQFLISFYEKMQSDKGSIPDRFSAQQFSDYHSELNMSSLELGDSALYFCASSSDLADTNTEAFFGQGTRLTVV.

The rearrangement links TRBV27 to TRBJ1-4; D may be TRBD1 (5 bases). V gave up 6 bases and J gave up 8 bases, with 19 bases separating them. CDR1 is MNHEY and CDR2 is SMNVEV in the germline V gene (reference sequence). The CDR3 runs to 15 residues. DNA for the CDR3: TGTGCCAGCAGCCAGGGCGTTGGGAAGAGGGAAAAACTGTTTTTT. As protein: CASSQGVGKREKLFF.

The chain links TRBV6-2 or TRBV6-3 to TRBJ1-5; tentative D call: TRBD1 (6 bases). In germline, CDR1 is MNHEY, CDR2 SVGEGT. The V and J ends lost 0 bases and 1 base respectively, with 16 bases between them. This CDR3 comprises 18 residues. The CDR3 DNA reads TGTGCCAGCAGTTACTCAGGGCAGGGGATCGCCAGCAATCAGCCCCAGCATTTT. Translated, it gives CASSYSGQGIASNQPQHF.

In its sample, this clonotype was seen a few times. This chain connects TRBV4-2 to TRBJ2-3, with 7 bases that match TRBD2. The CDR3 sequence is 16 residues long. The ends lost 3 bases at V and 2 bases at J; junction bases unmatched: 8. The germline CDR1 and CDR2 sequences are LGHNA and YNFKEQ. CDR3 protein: CASSQRLAGATDTQYF. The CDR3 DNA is TGTGCCAGCAGCCAGCGACTAGCTGGGGCCACAGATACGCAGTATTTT.